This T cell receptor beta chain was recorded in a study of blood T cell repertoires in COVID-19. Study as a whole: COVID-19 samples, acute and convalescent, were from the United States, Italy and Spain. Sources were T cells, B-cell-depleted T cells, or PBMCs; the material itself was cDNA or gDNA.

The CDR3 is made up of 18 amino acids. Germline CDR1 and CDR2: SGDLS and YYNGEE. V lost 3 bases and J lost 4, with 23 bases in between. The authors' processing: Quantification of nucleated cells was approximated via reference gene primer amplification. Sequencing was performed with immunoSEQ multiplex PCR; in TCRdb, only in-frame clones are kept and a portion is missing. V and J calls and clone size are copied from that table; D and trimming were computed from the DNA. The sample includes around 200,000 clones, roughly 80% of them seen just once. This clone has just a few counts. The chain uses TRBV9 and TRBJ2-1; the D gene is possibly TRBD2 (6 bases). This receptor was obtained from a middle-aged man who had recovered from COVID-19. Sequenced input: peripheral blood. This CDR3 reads CASSATLGQTRRYNEQFF. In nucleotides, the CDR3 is TGTGCCAGCAGCGCCACCCTGGGGCAGACTAGAAGGTACAATGAGCAGTTCTTC.